This passage covers 29 T cell receptor beta chains from one sample sequenced in a study of blood T cells in healthy people across ages. Sample-barcoded 5' priming and a J-beta primer mix drove a second PCR of roughly 6 to 12 cycles. TCRdb independently ran MiXCR on the 5' RACE reads; one entry per CDR3 protein. The sample consists of around 1,000,000 distinct CDR3 sequences, around 25% of them appearing once. The same data also contributed to another study, on T cells of mothers and their children.

The sample taken for sequencing was blood. Receptors originate from a girl aged 2 to 9 in good health.

This sequence joins TRBV6-6 and TRBJ2-5; 7 nucleotides line up with TRBD2. The CDR3 runs to 14 residues. Trimming removed 7 bases from V and 5 bases from J; junction bases left unmatched: 10. Germline loops: CDR1 MNHNY, CDR2 SVGAGI (reference sequence). CDR3 residues: CASTPSGIGETQYF. The CDR3 DNA is TGTGCCAGCACTCCTAGCGGAATAGGGGAGACCCAGTACTTC.

As to this clonotype: Germline and junction disagree at one end, which may indicate a read error. The chain joins TRBV5-1 to TRBJ2-1; D is possibly TRBD2 (7 bases). Germline CDR1 SGHRS, CDR2 YFSETQ. CDR3 length equals 14 residues. CDR3 protein: CASKGGRSYNEQLF. For the CDR3, the DNA is TGCGCCAGCAAGGGGGGGCGGTCCTACAATGAGCAGCTCTTC. Full variable domain (rest looked up from reference TRBV5-1 and TRBJ2-1): KAGVTQTPRYLIKTRGQQVTLSCSPISGHRSVSWYQQTPGQGLQFLFEYFSETQRNKGNFPGRFSGRQFSNSRSEMNVSTLELGDSALYLCASKGGRSYNEQLFGPGTRLTVL.

This clonotype was seen only a few times. Mismatch with germline at one junction end may stem from a read error. This chain connects TRBV7-7 to TRBJ2-2; D remains unclear. The CDR3 is made up of 14 amino acids. Germline CDR1 reads SSHAT; CDR2 reads FNYEAQ (reference sequence). The CDR3 loop reads CASSSWVDGGELFF. Written as DNA, the CDR3 is TGTGCTAGCAGCTCATGGGTCGATGGCGGGGAGCTGTTTTTT.

This clonotype came up a few times. CDR3 protein: CASSVGGLLTDTQYF. The CDR3 DNA sequence: TGTGCCAGCAGCGTAGGGGGACTGCTCACAGATACGCAGTATTTT. The chain employs TRBV9 and TRBJ2-3; tentatively, D is TRBD2 (6 bases). Trimming pared 0 bases from V and 2 bases from J, leaving 10 bases between. CDR3 length equals 15 residues. Germline V gene sequence: CDR1 SGDLS, CDR2 YYNGEE.

The chain carries TRBV20-1 and TRBJ2-7; 7 bases align to TRBD2. The CDR3 has 13 amino acids. V shed 4 bases, J shed 7 bases, and the junction held 10 bases outside the gene matches. The germline V gene encodes CDR1 DFQATT and CDR2 SNEGSKA (reference sequence). The CDR3 sequence is CSAIRNPGGEQYF. CDR3 bases: TGCAGTGCTATCCGAAATCCGGGAGGAGAGCAGTACTTC.

The genes are TRBV7-2 and TRBJ2-7; D ambiguous. V gave up 1 base and J gave up 6 bases, with 10 bases separating them. The CDR3 length is 13 residues. Germline lookup yields CDR1 SGHTA and CDR2 FQGNSA. CDR3 sequence reads: CASSLGWVGEQYF. DNA for the CDR3: TGTGCCAGCAGCTTAGGGTGGGTCGGCGAGCAGTACTTC.

Comments on this clonotype: Sequence at one end of the junction differs from germline and may be a read error. The CDR3 sequence is CASSAYIQETQYF. CDR3 DNA sequence: TGTGCTAGCAGCGCCTATATCCAAGAGACCCAGTACTTC. The J gene is TRBJ2-5, the V gene TRBV7-7; D call uncertain. Germline CDR1 SSHAT, CDR2 FNYEAQ (reference sequence). The CDR3 has 13 residues.

V and J are TRBV9 and TRBJ1-2; D uncertain. CDR3 length: 13 amino acids. V lost 4 bases, J lost 7 bases, and 14 bases lay in between. Germline CDR1 is SGDLS and CDR2 is YYNGEE. The CDR3 DNA reads as TGTGCCAGCAGCTTAGCCGAGGGTGCTGGCTACACCTTC. Amino acids: CASSLAEGAGYTF.

Only a few counts were recorded for this clonotype. The chain employs TRBV9 and TRBJ2-1; TRBD2 might be the D (6 bases). Deletions cut 3 bases from V and 9 bases from J, with 10 bases between. This CDR3 comprises 12 residues. Germline values: CDR1 SGDLS, CDR2 YYNGEE. CDR3 sequence: CASSAPGVEQFF. The CDR3 DNA follows: TGTGCCAGCAGCGCCCCGGGGGTTGAGCAGTTCTTC.

Only one count was recorded for this clonotype. This rearrangement joins TRBV4-3 to TRBJ1-1; D perhaps matches TRBD1 (6 bases). The CDR3 runs 15 residues. Germline V gene sequence: CDR1 LGHNA, CDR2 YSLEER. Trimming took off 3 bases at V and 4 bases at J, with 15 bases between the two ends. CDR3 in DNA: TGCGCCAGCAGCCACGATACAGGGCTAGGCACTGAAGCTTTCTTT. Translating it yields CASSHDTGLGTEAFF.

This chain joins TRBV5-1 and TRBJ2-3, with D uncertain. V lost 0 bases, J lost 2 bases, and 7 bases lay in between. CDR3 length equals 14 residues. The germline V gene encodes CDR1 SGHRS and CDR2 YFSETQ. The CDR3 region is CASSLVVFTDTQYF. The CDR3 DNA is TGCGCCAGCAGCTTGGTGGTTTTCACAGATACGCAGTATTTT.

This chain joins TRBV4-3 and TRBJ2-3, with a possible D match to TRBD2 (6 bases). Deletions cut 4 bases from V and 4 bases from J, with 12 bases between. This CDR3 contains 14 residues. Germline CDR1 is LGHNA and CDR2 is YSLEER. This CDR3 is CASSPGGTADTQYF. In DNA form, the CDR3 reads TGCGCCAGCAGCCCCGGGGGTACAGCAGATACGCAGTATTTT.

This chain joins TRBV7-2 and TRBJ1-2; TRBD1 agrees at 9 bases. Germline CDR1 and CDR2: SGHTA and FQGNSA. With 5 bases clipped from V and 4 bases from J, the junction kept 5 bases outside the gene matches. This CDR3 contains 14 residues. The CDR3 here is CASSQQGALYGYTF. In DNA form, the CDR3 reads TGTGCCAGCAGCCAACAGGGGGCCCTCTATGGCTACACCTTC.

The chain has TRBV7-9 and TRBJ2-7; 7 bases match TRBD2. The CDR3 length is 17 residues. After removal of 5 bases from V and 6 bases from J, the junction contained 19 bases not matched to a gene. Germline assignment: CDR1 SEHNR and CDR2 FQNEAQ (reference sequence). The CDR3 bases are TGTGCCAGCAGCGTATCTAGCGGAGATGCTACCACCTTCGAGCAGTACTTC. It specifies CASSVSSGDATTFEQYF.

The chain links TRBV20-1 to TRBJ2-7, with D perhaps matching TRBD1 (5 bases). Germline assignment: CDR1 DFQATT and CDR2 SNEGSKA (reference sequence). The germline V and J ends were trimmed by 3 bases and 7 bases, with 10 bases remaining between them. The CDR3 is made up of 11 amino acids. The CDR3 nucleotides read TGCAGTGCTAGCGCAGGGTGGGAGCAGTACTTC. Its protein product is CSASAGWEQYF.

This clonotype has just a few counts. This sequence joins TRBV2 and TRBJ2-4; 9 bases fit TRBD2. Germline CDR1 is SNHLY and CDR2 is FYNNEI. The CDR3 is made up of 17 amino acids. Trimming at V came to 2 bases and at J to 0 bases, leaving 5 bases not matched to a gene. CDR3 sequence (DNA): TGTGCCAGCAGTGAAAAAGGACTAGCGTTAGCCAAAAACATTCAGTACTTC. It is translated as CASSEKGLALAKNIQYF.

This clonotype was counted only a few times. This rearrangement joins TRBV12-3 or TRBV12-4 to TRBJ1-2; D uncertain. V dropped 4 bases and J dropped 0 bases, with 6 bases sitting between them. The CDR3 extends over 13 amino acids. CDR3 nucleotides: TGTGCCAGCAGTTACCTTCCTAACTATGGCTACACCTTC. Translated, it gives CASSYLPNYGYTF.

This clonotype was counted between two and nine times. V is TRBV7-2 and J is TRBJ2-5; 9 positions agree with TRBD1. Trimming at V came to 3 bases and at J to 4 bases, leaving 3 bases not matched to a gene. The CDR3 loop spans 14 amino acids. Germline-derived CDR1 and CDR2 are SGHTA and FQGNSA. CDR3 in amino acids: CASSFSTGGETQYF. DNA for the CDR3: TGTGCCAGCAGCTTCTCGACAGGGGGAGAGACCCAGTACTTC.

This rearrangement joins TRBV20-1 to TRBJ2-5; D may correspond to TRBD1 or TRBD2 (5 bases each). From germline, CDR1 is DFQATT and CDR2 SNEGSKA (reference sequence). The CDR3 covers 11 residues. Trimming stripped 0 bases from V and 11 bases from J, with 10 bases between. The CDR3 coding sequence is TGCAGTGCTAGAGAGGTGGGGGAGCAGTACTTC. Translated: CSAREVGEQYF.

The chain couples TRBV3-1 to TRBJ2-2; D is unresolved. Germline CDR1 and CDR2: LGHDT and YNNKEL (reference sequence). Trimming removed 2 bases from V and 1 base from J, with 8 bases in between. The CDR3 contains 15 residues. The CDR3 here is CASSQPGENTGELFF. CDR3 sequence (DNA): TGTGCCAGCAGCCAACCGGGCGAGAACACCGGGGAGCTGTTTTTT.

This clonotype showed up just a few times. The J gene is TRBJ2-5, the V gene TRBV7-9; 11 nucleotides align to TRBD1. V was clipped by 0 bases and J by 3 bases; unmatched bases: 0. Per the germline V gene, CDR1 is SEHNR and CDR2 is FQNEAQ (reference sequence). CDR3 length equals 15 residues. The CDR3 DNA follows: TGTGCCAGCAGCTTAGCGGGACAGGGGGAAGAGACCCAGTACTTC. Protein sequence: CASSLAGQGEETQYF.

This clonotype has more than one count but fewer than ten. V gene TRBV7-2 combines with J gene TRBJ1-5, with D perhaps TRBD1 (5 bases). Germline CDR1 and CDR2: SGHTA and FQGNSA. V lost 2 bases and J lost 8, with 13 bases in between. CDR3 length equals 14 residues. The CDR3 sequence is CASSLSGGPEPQHF. The CDR3 DNA is TGTGCCAGCAGCTTAAGTGGGGGTCCGGAGCCCCAGCATTTT. Variable domain in full (rest from reference TRBV7-2 and TRBJ1-5): GAGVSQSPSNKVTEKGKDVELRCDPISGHTALYWYRQSLGQGLEFLIYFQGNSAPDKSGLPSDRFSAERTGGSVSTLTIQRTQQEDSAVYLCASSLSGGPEPQHFGDGTRLSIL.

V and J are TRBV10-3 and TRBJ2-5; D perhaps matches TRBD2 (5 bases). The CDR3 is made up of 13 amino acids. V dropped 7 bases and J dropped 5 bases, with 14 bases sitting between them. Germline CDR1 ENHRY, CDR2 SYGVKD. CDR3 coding DNA: TGTGCCATCACCCGGGAATTGTTGGAGACCCAGTACTTC. The encoded protein is CAITRELLETQYF.

The chain is built from TRBV6-2 or TRBV6-3 and TRBJ2-3, with 7 bases matching TRBD2. CDR1 is MNHEY and CDR2 is SVGEGT in the germline V gene. There are 15 residues in the CDR3. Losses at the gene ends were 4 bases for V and 4 bases for J; bases not matched to a gene: 8. The CDR3 sequence: CASSFRGGPADTQYF. The CDR3 nucleotides read TGTGCCAGCAGTTTCCGGGGAGGGCCCGCAGATACGCAGTATTTT.

This clonotype was seen more than once but under ten times. V and J are TRBV7-2 and TRBJ2-7, with TRBD2 identical over 8 bases. The CDR3 is 14 residues long. Germline values: CDR1 SGHTA, CDR2 FQGNSA. With 4 bases clipped from V and 0 bases from J, the junction kept 2 bases outside the gene matches. The CDR3 bases are TGTGCCAGCAGCTATGGACTAGCCTCCTACGAGCAGTACTTC. Its protein product is CASSYGLASYEQYF.

This clonotype has just a few counts. This chain connects TRBV20-1 to TRBJ2-1; D might be TRBD1 or TRBD2, each matching 6 bases. The V gene's germline CDR1 is DFQATT and CDR2 SNEGSKA (reference sequence). The length of the CDR3 is 15 residues. V was trimmed by 0 bases and J by 4 bases, leaving 13 bases between them. CDR3 in amino acids: CSARELGGPYNEQFF. Written as DNA, the CDR3 is TGCAGTGCTAGAGAGTTGGGGGGCCCATACAATGAGCAGTTCTTC.

The sample holds many counts of this clonotype. This CDR3 is CASSYANTEAFF. As DNA, the CDR3 is TGTGCCAGCAGTTACGCGAACACTGAAGCTTTCTTT. The V and J genes are TRBV6-5 and TRBJ1-1; D remains unclear. Germline CDR1 reads MNHEY; CDR2 reads SVGAGI. The CDR3 sequence is 12 residues long. Trimming took 2 bases from V and 1 from J, leaving 2 bases between them.

The genes are TRBV5-1 and TRBJ2-5; D is ambiguous. The CDR3 loop spans 12 amino acids. Germline CDR1 SGHRS, CDR2 YFSETQ. Between the trimmed V and J ends, which lost 3 bases and 4 bases, there was a span of 7 bases. This chain's CDR3 is CASSSTTETQYF. CDR3 DNA: TGCGCCAGCAGCTCGACGACAGAGACCCAGTACTTC.

The gene calls are TRBV12-3 or TRBV12-4 and TRBJ2-1, with D uncertain. The length of the CDR3 is 16 residues. Deletions cut 5 bases from V and 9 bases from J, with 23 bases between. CDR3 sequence: CASSIPQRIDDGEQFF. Here the CDR3 DNA reads TGTGCCAGCAGTATCCCTCAGAGGATCGACGACGGTGAGCAGTTCTTC.